The clone carrying this TCR beta chain was seen only a few times. Its target is unknown. Amplification of TCR beta CDR3 regions was performed using RNA transcripts as template. RT-PCR in the first round (using the HTBI primer set) targeted the TCR CDR3. Via MiXCR, TCRdb re-called the multiplex PCR reads, giving one row per CDR3 protein. The top ten clones hold about 50% of a sample with hundreds of thousands of distinct CDR3 sequences, roughly 21% of them seen once. The sample originates from a study of T cells in Graves' hyperthyroidism and ophthalmopathy. General study results and limits: Most expanded thyroid clonotypes above 0.001 recurred in blood.

This CDR3 comprises 14 residues. V shed 3 bases and J shed 2 bases, with 10 bases lying between them. From germline, CDR1 is SGHTA and CDR2 FQGNSA. The sequence derives from a middle-aged man with Graves' ophthalmopathy. The sample comprised blood. The chain is built from TRBV7-2 and TRBJ1-2; D unresolved. As DNA, the CDR3 is TGTGCCAGCAGCTTCTCTTGGAACAACTATGGCTACACCTTC. This encodes CASSFSWNNYGYTF.